The T cell receptor beta chain under discussion was sequenced for a study of blood T cell repertoires in COVID-19. TCRdb's copy holds only in-frame clones and misses some; the assay was immunoSEQ multiplex PCR. Of roughly 60,000 clones listed, roughly 88% are singletons. This CDR3 has 15 residues. Germline-derived CDR1 and CDR2 are MNHEY and SVGEGT. Trimming removed 5 bases at V and 1 base at J, with 14 bases between. This clonotype originated in a man aged 50 or older with active COVID-19. Material for sequencing was peripheral blood. The gene calls are TRBV6-2 or TRBV6-3 and TRBJ1-1; no clear D gene. The CDR3: CASSPSGVKNTEAFF. CDR3 nucleotides: TGTGCCAGCAGTCCCAGCGGAGTTAAGAACACTGAAGCTTTCTTT.